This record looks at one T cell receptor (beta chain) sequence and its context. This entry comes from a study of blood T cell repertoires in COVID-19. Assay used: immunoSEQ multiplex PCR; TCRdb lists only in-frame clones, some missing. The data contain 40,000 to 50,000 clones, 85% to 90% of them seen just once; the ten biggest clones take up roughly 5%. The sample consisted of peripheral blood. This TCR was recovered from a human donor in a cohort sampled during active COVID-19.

This CDR3 is CASSQGADRRNTEAFF. The CDR3 nucleotides read TGTGCCAGCAGCCAAGGGGCGGACAGGCGGAACACTGAAGCTTTCTTT. The V and J genes are TRBV4-2 and TRBJ1-1; 7 positions agree with TRBD1. Germline CDR1 reads LGHNA; CDR2 reads YNFKEQ. This CDR3 is 16 amino acids long. Trimming took 1 base from V and 1 from J; bases not matched to a gene: 6.